These T cell receptor beta chains were read from a single sample in a study of Graves' ophthalmopathy and Graves' hyperthyroidism. TCRdb processed the multiplex PCR reads anew with MiXCR; each CDR3 protein has one entry. Of tens of thousands of distinct CDR3 sequences in the sample, 50% were seen once. The specimen was peripheral blood. The receptors originated from an adult man with Graves' ophthalmopathy. Both conserved end residues are part of each CDR3. The order of the fields is J gene, V gene, D gene, clone size, CDR3 DNA, CDR3 protein. The D gene is left open where the match is weak. The size entry is marked missing in some rows and otherwise reads once, few, many or a size class.

>TRBJ1-2|TRBV9|-|-
TGTGCCAGCAGCGCCGCCTATGGAGGAGGCTGCGCCTTC
CASSAAYGGGCAF
>TRBJ1-1|TRBV2|-|-
TGTGCCAGCAGTGTGTCCAGGGTAAGGACTGAAGCTTTCTTT
CASSVSRVRTEAFF
>TRBJ2-2|TRBV29-1|TRBD1|-
TGCAGCGTTGCTGACAGGGAAGGTGCCGGGGAGCTGTTTTTT
CSVADREGAGELFF
>TRBJ1-3|TRBV20-1|-|few
TGCAGTGCTAGCCAGGGCCCCGGGGACACCATATATTTT
CSASQGPGDTIYF
>TRBJ2-6|TRBV6-2/TRBV6-3|-|-
TGTGCCAGCAGTCTCTCGGACCTAGGGACCAACGTCCTGACTTTC
CASSLSDLGTNVLTF
>TRBJ2-1|TRBV9|-|-
TGTGCCAGCAGCTCCCAACCTACTTCCTACAATGAGCAGTTCTTC
CASSSQPTSYNEQFF
>TRBJ1-1|TRBV12-3/TRBV12-4|-|-
TGTGCCAGCAGTCCGGGACAGAACACTGAAGCTTTCTTT
CASSPGQNTEAFF
>TRBJ2-2|TRBV7-9|-|-
TGTGCCAGCAGCTTAGACGGGCAATCGGCCGGGGAGCTGTTTTTT
CASSLDGQSAGELFF
>TRBJ2-1|TRBV7-9|-|-
TGTGCCAGCAGCTTTGGGGGCGCGGGAGCCAATGAGCAGTTCTTC
CASSFGGAGANEQFF
>TRBJ2-5|TRBV7-9|TRBD2|many
TGTGCCAGCAGAATTAGCGGGAGGGCCGAGACCCAGTACTTC
CASRISGRAETQYF
>TRBJ2-5|TRBV15|-|many
TGTGCCACCAGTCGACCCCGAGAGACCCAGTACTTC
CATSRPRETQYF
>TRBJ1-1|TRBV19|-|-
TGTGCCAGTAATCGGGGCGGAGGTACTGAAGCTTTCTTT
CASNRGGGTEAFF
>TRBJ2-5|TRBV15|-|medium-sized
TGTGCCACCAGCAGAGATCGGCGGCAAGAGACCCAGTACTTC
CATSRDRRQETQYF
>TRBJ2-5|TRBV5-8|-|many
TGTGCCAGCAGCGAAGGACAAGGATCTCCGGAGACCCAGTACTTC
CASSEGQGSPETQYF
>TRBJ2-7|TRBV27|TRBD2|many
TGTGCCAGCAGTTTCGGACTAGCGGGAGGAAACGAGCAGTACTTC
CASSFGLAGGNEQYF
>TRBJ2-7|TRBV6-6|-|many
TGTGCCAGCAGTTACTCGGGTATACCCTACGAGCAGTACTTC
CASSYSGIPYEQYF
>TRBJ1-1|TRBV5-1|-|many
TGCGCCAGCAGCTTGGCTTGGGTGGGAAACACTGAAGCTTTCTTT
CASSLAWVGNTEAFF
>TRBJ1-1|TRBV7-9|TRBD1|once
TGTGCCAGCGGGCTCCTTTCCCGAGACAGGGGGTTCGGTCACATTGAAGCCTTCTTT
CASGLLSRDRGFGHIEAFF
>TRBJ2-5|TRBV29-1|-|-
TGCAGCGTTGACCGGGGGGCAGAGACCCAGTACTTC
CSVDRGAETQYF
>TRBJ2-1|TRBV12-3/TRBV12-4|-|many
TGTGCCAGCACTCCCGTGTCAAATTGGGGTTTAGGCAATGAGCAGTTCTTC
CASTPVSNWGLGNEQFF
>TRBJ1-2|TRBV6-6|-|-
TGTGCCAGCAGTTACTCCGGGGACTATGGCTACACCTTC
CASSYSGDYGYTF
>TRBJ1-2|TRBV19|-|medium-sized
TGTGCCAGTAGCAGCGGAGGAGGGGATGGGGTTCATGGCTACACCTTC
CASSSGGGDGVHGYTF
>TRBJ2-2|TRBV5-1|-|once
TGCGCCAGCAGCTTGGTCAGCGAGAACACCGGGGAGCTGTTTTTT
CASSLVSENTGELFF
>TRBJ2-1|TRBV7-6|-|many
TGTGCCAGCAGCTTAGGGAGTGGGTTTGGTTCCGGTGAGCAGTTCTTC
CASSLGSGFGSGEQFF
>TRBJ1-5|TRBV5-8|TRBD1|many
TGTGCCAGCAGTTTGGCTGGGACAGGGGGCTTTATTCAGCCCCAGCATTTT
CASSLAGTGGFIQPQHF
>TRBJ2-3|TRBV3-1|-|many
TGTGCCAGCAGCCAAGATCCAGATACGCAGTATTTT
CASSQDPDTQYF
>TRBJ1-6|TRBV20-1|-|-
TGCAGTGTTAGAAGGTACAGGGAGAGTTCACCCCTCCACTTT
CSVRRYRESSPLHF
>TRBJ1-2|TRBV19|-|-
TGTGCCAGTAGTATAAGGAGGCTAGCGGGATACACCTTC
CASSIRRLAGYTF
>TRBJ2-1|TRBV7-8|-|-
TGTGCCAGCAGCCAGATGAGGGGTGAGCAGTTCTTC
CASSQMRGEQFF
>TRBJ2-5|TRBV5-1|TRBD2|-
TGCGCCAGCAGCTTACCTAGCGGGGGGGGAGAGACCCAGTACTTC
CASSLPSGGGETQYF
>TRBJ1-6|TRBV6-5|TRBD1|-
TGTGCCAGCAGTGCGGGAGTGGGACAGGGAGGTTCACCCCTCCACTTT
CASSAGVGQGGSPLHF
>TRBJ1-5|TRBV20-1|TRBD1|-
TGCAGTGCTAGAGTGGCAGGGGGCCAGCCCCAGCATTTT
CSARVAGGQPQHF
>TRBJ2-1|TRBV9|-|-
TGTGCCAGCAGCGTAGGAACGAATGAGCAGTTCTTC
CASSVGTNEQFF
>TRBJ1-1|TRBV6-1|-|many
TGTGCCAGCAGTGAGTACGGGCAGGAAGCTTTCTTT
CASSEYGQEAFF
>TRBJ1-4|TRBV10-3|TRBD1|medium-sized
TGTGCCATCAGGGGACAGTCGGGAGAAAAACTGTTTTTT
CAIRGQSGEKLFF
>TRBJ2-3|TRBV15|TRBD2|medium-sized
TGTGCCACCAGCGGGAGACTAGCGGGAGGCACAGATACGCAGTATTTT
CATSGRLAGGTDTQYF
>TRBJ2-3|TRBV20-1|-|-
TGCAGTGCTAGACTGGCAGGGTCGGATACGCAGTATTTT
CSARLAGSDTQYF
>TRBJ2-5|TRBV11-3|TRBD1|-
TGTGCCAGCAGCTACGGACAGGAGTACCAAGAGACCCAGTACTTC
CASSYGQEYQETQYF
>TRBJ2-5|TRBV7-9|-|-
TGTGCCAGCAGCTATAACAGGGAAAAGACCCAGTACTTC
CASSYNREKTQYF
>TRBJ2-1|TRBV6-5|-|many
TGTGCCAGCAGTTTCGAACCTACGTTTAGCTCCTACAATGAGCAGTTCTTC
CASSFEPTFSSYNEQFF
>TRBJ2-2|TRBV20-1|-|-
TGCAGTGCTAGGCCTAGCGCCACCGGGGAGCTGTTTTTT
CSARPSATGELFF
>TRBJ1-5|TRBV6-4|TRBD1|many
TGTGCCAGCAGCGCCGGGACAGGGGGCCAGCCCCAGCATTTT
CASSAGTGGQPQHF
>TRBJ2-3|TRBV2|-|many
TGTGCCAGCAGATGGGACGGCCACAGCACAGATACGCAGTATTTT
CASRWDGHSTDTQYF
>TRBJ2-5|TRBV7-9|-|few
TGTGCCAGCGGCCCGCAAGAGACCCAGTACTTC
CASGPQETQYF
>TRBJ2-7|TRBV2|-|many
TGTGCCAGCAGTACCCATTCCGGCTCCCGCTCCTACGAGCAGTACTTC
CASSTHSGSRSYEQYF
>TRBJ2-1|TRBV2|-|-
TGTGCCAGCAGCCCTAATGACAGGTTTTACAATGAGCAGTTCTTC
CASSPNDRFYNEQFF
>TRBJ2-7|TRBV12-3/TRBV12-4|-|-
TGTGCCAGCAGTTCACTGGGGAAAATTCTCTCCTACGAGCAGTACTTC
CASSSLGKILSYEQYF
>TRBJ2-7|TRBV7-8|TRBD1|-
TGTGCCAGCAGCTTATACTCCCGAGATACTTGGACAGGGTTTTCCTACGAGCAGTGCTTC
CASSLYSRDTWTGFSYEQCF
>TRBJ2-2|TRBV6-2/TRBV6-3|-|many
TGTGCCAGCAGTTACTCTCCCCAGAACACCGGGGAGCTGTTTTTT
CASSYSPQNTGELFF
>TRBJ1-1|TRBV29-1|-|-
TGCAGCGTTGAGAACACTGAAGCTTTCTTT
CSVENTEAFF
>TRBJ2-1|TRBV7-2|-|-
TGTGCTAGATCAGCGGGTATCTCCTACAATGAGCAGTTCTTC
CARSAGISYNEQFF